Shown below are 18 T cell receptor beta chains from a single sample sequenced in a study of CD8+ T cells in alopecia areata. Treatment here: oral pan-JAK inhibitor, 5-10 mg twice daily. RNA, once extracted, was reverse transcribed into cDNA for use as the sequencing template. Assay used: immunoSEQ multiplex PCR; TCRdb lists only in-frame clones, some missing. The sample consists of around 290,000 clones, 58% of them appearing once. The material was CD4+ T cells sorted from blood, obtained at week 24, from a patient treated with tofacitinib. These receptors were taken from a human donor with alopecia areata.

The V call is TRBV6-1, the J call TRBJ1-2; D call uncertain. CDR3 length: 15 amino acids. Per germline, CDR1 MNHNS and CDR2 SASEGT. V was trimmed by 7 bases and J by 7 bases, leaving 22 bases between them. The DNA of the CDR3 is TGTGCCAGCATGCGGGGAACCTCGCGAACCTCTGGCTACACCTTC. Amino acid sequence: CASMRGTSRTSGYTF.

CDR3 sequence reads: CASSLVAGAYNEQFF. CDR3 nucleotides: TGTGCCAGCAGCTTAGTAGCGGGGGCCTACAATGAGCAGTTCTTC. This chain connects TRBV7-3 to TRBJ2-1, with 9 bases that match TRBD2. V trimming: 2 bases; J trimming: 2 bases; junction bases outside the gene matches: 1. Germline lookup yields CDR1 SGHTA and CDR2 FQGTGA. The CDR3 runs 15 residues.

The CDR3 region is CASSARGKLFF. The CDR3 nucleotides are TGTGCCAGCAGTGCAAGGGGAAAACTGTTTTTT. V is TRBV6-5 and J is TRBJ1-4; tentative D call: TRBD1 (5 bases). The length of the CDR3 is 11 residues. Germline CDR1 reads MNHEY; CDR2 reads SVGAGI. Trimming pared 5 bases from V and 10 bases from J, leaving 8 bases between.

The chain couples TRBV9 to TRBJ2-5, with TRBD2 matching over 7 bases. This CDR3 is 15 amino acids long. Germline lookup yields CDR1 SGDLS and CDR2 YYNGEE. V gave up 1 base and J gave up 0 bases; unmatched junction bases: 3. The CDR3 sequence is CASSVSAGDQETQYF. The DNA of the CDR3 is TGTGCCAGCAGCGTATCGGCGGGGGACCAAGAGACCCAGTACTTC.

This sequence joins TRBV5-6 and TRBJ1-6; D might be TRBD1 (6 bases). Germline V gives CDR1 SGHDT, CDR2 YYEEEE. CDR3 length: 15 amino acids. V was shortened by 0 bases and J by 9 bases, with 13 bases between the two germline ends. The CDR3 is CASSLGAGASSPLHF. The CDR3 DNA is TGTGCCAGCAGCTTGGGAGCAGGGGCTAGTTCACCCCTCCACTTT.

The chain combines TRBV4-1 with TRBJ1-2; weak D call: TRBD1 (5 bases). The germline V gene encodes CDR1 MGHRA and CDR2 YSYEKL. Between the trimmed V and J ends, which lost 4 bases and 8 bases, there was a span of 23 bases. This CDR3 is built from 16 residues. For the CDR3, the DNA is TGCGCCAGCAGCCCCACGGGGAGCAGGGAGGGTTCCGGCTACACCTTC. Protein sequence: CASSPTGSREGSGYTF.

This sequence joins TRBV29-1 and TRBJ2-2, with a possible D match to TRBD2 (5 bases). This CDR3 is built from 12 residues. Germline CDR1 reads SQVTM; CDR2 reads ANQGSEA. Trimming took off 7 bases at V and 6 bases at J, with 12 bases between the two ends. Written as DNA, the CDR3 is TGCAGCGGGGGAACTAGTTCCGGGGAGCTGTTTTTT. This sequence encodes CSGGTSSGELFF.

The CDR3 loop is CASSEGTFNSPLHF. Written as DNA, the CDR3 is TGTGCCAGCAGCGAAGGGACATTCAATTCACCCCTCCACTTT. The rearrangement joins TRBV7-9 to TRBJ1-6; D perhaps matches TRBD1 (6 bases). V was shortened by 5 bases and J by 7 bases, with 12 bases between the two germline ends. This CDR3 is built from 14 residues. CDR1 SEHNR and CDR2 FQNEAQ come from the germline V gene (reference sequence).

This clone was observed a handful of times. In DNA form, the CDR3 reads TGTGCCAGCAGCGGACACTTAGTAAACACCATATATTTT. It codes for CASSGHLVNTIYF. The chain joins TRBV6-6 to TRBJ1-3, with D perhaps matching TRBD1 (5 bases). This CDR3 spans 13 amino acids. V was trimmed by 6 bases and J by 6 bases, leaving 12 bases between them. CDR1 MNHNY and CDR2 SVGAGI come from the germline V gene (reference sequence).

A word on this clone: The sample holds other DNA sequences that translate to the same CDR3. The V and J genes are TRBV7-9 and TRBJ2-3, with D unresolved. Trimming left V 2 bases short and J 4 bases short, with 1 base between. CDR3 length equals 11 residues. Germline CDR1 and CDR2: SEHNR and FQNEAQ (reference sequence). The chain's CDR3 is CASSLSDTQYF. The CDR3 bases are TGTGCCAGCAGCTTATCAGATACGCAGTATTTT.

The V gene is TRBV6-5, the J gene TRBJ1-6, with 9 bases matching TRBD1. The germline CDR1 and CDR2 sequences are MNHEY and SVGAGI. V lost 4 bases, J lost 10 bases, and 5 bases stayed unmatched. CDR3 length: 14 amino acids. Written as DNA, the CDR3 is TGTGCCAGCAGTTTCGGGACAGGGAACTCACCCCTCCACTTT. It specifies CASSFGTGNSPLHF.

The chain links TRBV5-1 to TRBJ2-1; D possibly corresponds to TRBD2 (7 bases). Germline CDR1 SGHRS, CDR2 YFSETQ. This CDR3 has 19 residues. V was shortened by 1 base and J by 9 bases, with 29 bases between the two germline ends. The CDR3 bases are TGCGCCAGCAGCTTGCCCGAGCAGCGAGCCTTGGGGGGGGCCGGTGAGCAGTTCTTC. Its translation is CASSLPEQRALGGAGEQFF. Looking up the rest from reference TRBV5-1 and TRBJ2-1 gives the full variable domain: KAGVTQTPRYLIKTRGQQVTLSCSPISGHRSVSWYQQTPGQGLQFLFEYFSETQRNKGNFPGRFSGRQFSNSRSEMNVSTLELGDSALYLCASSLPEQRALGGAGEQFFGPGTRLTVL.

V usage is TRBV4-1 and J usage is TRBJ2-2, with unresolved D. The length of the CDR3 is 13 residues. Germline CDR1 reads MGHRA; CDR2 reads YSYEKL. V was pared by 1 base and J by 6 bases, with 6 bases between. The CDR3 sequence: CASSQAASGELFF. The CDR3, as DNA: TGCGCCAGCAGCCAAGCGGCTTCCGGGGAGCTGTTTTTT.

The V call is TRBV7-6, the J call TRBJ2-7; D may match TRBD1 or TRBD2 (5 bases each). Trimming cost V 1 base and J 3 bases, with 13 bases left between them. In germline, CDR1 is SGHVS, CDR2 FNYEAQ. CDR3 size: 15 residues. In DNA, the CDR3 is TGTGCCAGCAGCTTAGAGCTAGGGACCGACTACGAGCAGTACTTC. Translating gives CASSLELGTDYEQYF.

This clone has only a few counts. The J gene is TRBJ1-4, the V gene TRBV2, with 7 positions matching TRBD1. The CDR3 covers 15 residues. The V gene end was trimmed by 6 bases and the J gene end by 1 base; junction bases not matched to a gene: 5. Germline V lookup: CDR1 SNHLY, CDR2 FYNNEI. CDR3 DNA sequence: TGTGCCAGCAGCGCCGACAGGGAAACTAATGAAAAACTGTTTTTT. It specifies CASSADRETNEKLFF.

The rearrangement uses TRBV6-5 and TRBJ1-1; TRBD1 is a possible D gene (5 bases). The CDR3 is made up of 13 amino acids. Germline V gene sequence: CDR1 MNHEY, CDR2 SVGAGI. V was cut by 6 bases and J by 5 bases, with 13 bases left in between. The CDR3 bases are TGTGCCAGCAGAACGGCAGGGACGACTGAAGCTTTCTTT. This translates into CASRTAGTTEAFF.

The chain carries TRBV30 and TRBJ2-6, with 7 positions matching TRBD1. Germline trimming cut 5 bases from V and 0 bases from J; bases unmatched to any gene: 1. The CDR3 is 14 residues long. From germline, CDR1 is GTSNPN and CDR2 SVGIG (reference sequence). The DNA of the CDR3 is TGTGCCTGGGACAGGGCCTCTGGGGCCAACGTCCTGACTTTC. Protein product: CAWDRASGANVLTF.

This sequence joins TRBV4-1 and TRBJ1-1; D ambiguous. The V gene's germline CDR1 is MGHRA and CDR2 YSYEKL. Trimming removed 2 bases from V and 8 bases from J, with 9 bases in between. This CDR3 region has 12 residues. The DNA of the CDR3 is TGCGCCAGCAGCCAACGGGGAAGGGAAGCTTTCTTT. Protein: CASSQRGREAFF.